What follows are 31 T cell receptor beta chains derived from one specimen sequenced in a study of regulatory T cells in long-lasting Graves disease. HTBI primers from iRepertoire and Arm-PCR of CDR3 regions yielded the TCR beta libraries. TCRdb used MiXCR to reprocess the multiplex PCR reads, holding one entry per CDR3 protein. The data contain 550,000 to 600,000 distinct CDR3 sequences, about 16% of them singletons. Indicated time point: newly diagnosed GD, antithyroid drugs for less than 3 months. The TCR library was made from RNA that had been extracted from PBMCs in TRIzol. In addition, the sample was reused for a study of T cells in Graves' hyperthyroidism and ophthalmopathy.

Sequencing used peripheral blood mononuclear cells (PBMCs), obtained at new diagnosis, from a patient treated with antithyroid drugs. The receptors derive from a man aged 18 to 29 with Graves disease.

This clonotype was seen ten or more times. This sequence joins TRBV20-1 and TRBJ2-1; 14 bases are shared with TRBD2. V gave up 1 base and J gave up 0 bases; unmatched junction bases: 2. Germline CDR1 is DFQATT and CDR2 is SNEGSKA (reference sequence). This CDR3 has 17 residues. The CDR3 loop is CSARGGTSGSSYNEQFF. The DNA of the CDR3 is TGCAGTGCTAGAGGAGGGACTAGCGGGAGCTCCTACAATGAGCAGTTCTTC.

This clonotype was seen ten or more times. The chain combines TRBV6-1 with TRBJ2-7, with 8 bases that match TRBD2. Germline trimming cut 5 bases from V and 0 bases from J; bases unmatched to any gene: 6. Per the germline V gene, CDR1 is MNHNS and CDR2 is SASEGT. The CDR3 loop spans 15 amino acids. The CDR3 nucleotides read TGTGCCAGCAGTCCTCAGCGGGAGAGCTCCTACGAGCAGTACTTC. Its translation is CASSPQRESSYEQYF.

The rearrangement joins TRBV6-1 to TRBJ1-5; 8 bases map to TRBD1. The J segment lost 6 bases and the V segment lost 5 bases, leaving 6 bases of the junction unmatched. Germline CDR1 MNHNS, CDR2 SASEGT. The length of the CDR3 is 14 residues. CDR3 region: CASSPTGGSQPQHF. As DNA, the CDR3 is TGTGCCAGCAGTCCTACAGGGGGATCTCAGCCCCAGCATTTT.

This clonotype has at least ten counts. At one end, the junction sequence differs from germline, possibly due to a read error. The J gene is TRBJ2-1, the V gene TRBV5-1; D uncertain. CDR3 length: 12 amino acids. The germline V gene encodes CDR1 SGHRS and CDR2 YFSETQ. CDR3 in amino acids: CASSPNYNEQFF. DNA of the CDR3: TGTGCCAGCAGCCCTAACTACAATGAGCAGTTCTTC.

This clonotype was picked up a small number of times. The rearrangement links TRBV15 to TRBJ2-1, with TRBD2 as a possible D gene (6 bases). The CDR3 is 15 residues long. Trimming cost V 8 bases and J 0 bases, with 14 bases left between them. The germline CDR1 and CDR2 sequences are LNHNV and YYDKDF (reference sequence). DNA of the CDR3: TGTGCCACCGGGCGTAGCGGAAACTCCTACAATGAGCAGTTCTTC. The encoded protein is CATGRSGNSYNEQFF.

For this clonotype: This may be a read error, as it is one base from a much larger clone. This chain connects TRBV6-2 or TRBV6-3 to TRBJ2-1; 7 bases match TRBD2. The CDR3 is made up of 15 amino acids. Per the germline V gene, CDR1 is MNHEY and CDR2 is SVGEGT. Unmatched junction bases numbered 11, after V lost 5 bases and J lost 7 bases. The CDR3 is CASSEWGDYPNEQFF. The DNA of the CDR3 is TGTGCCAGCAGTGAATGGGGGGACTACCCTAATGAGCAGTTCTTC.

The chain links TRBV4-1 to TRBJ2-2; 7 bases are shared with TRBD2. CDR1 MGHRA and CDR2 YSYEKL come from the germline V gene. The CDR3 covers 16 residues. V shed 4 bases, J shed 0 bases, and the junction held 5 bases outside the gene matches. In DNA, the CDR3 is TGCGCCAGCAGCCCACGAGCGGGATCGAACACCGGGGAGCTGTTTTTT. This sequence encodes CASSPRAGSNTGELFF.

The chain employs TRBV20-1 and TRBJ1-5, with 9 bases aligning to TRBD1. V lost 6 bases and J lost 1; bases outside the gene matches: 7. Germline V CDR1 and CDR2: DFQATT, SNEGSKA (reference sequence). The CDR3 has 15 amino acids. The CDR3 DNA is TGCAGTGCGACAACAGGGGGCCGGAGCAATCAGCCCCAGCATTTT. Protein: CSATTGGRSNQPQHF.

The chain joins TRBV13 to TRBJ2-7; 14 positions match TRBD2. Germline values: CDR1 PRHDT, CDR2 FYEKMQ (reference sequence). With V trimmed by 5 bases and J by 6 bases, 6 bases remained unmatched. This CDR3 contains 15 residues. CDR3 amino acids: CASSHGTSGSGEQYF. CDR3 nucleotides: TGTGCCAGCAGCCACGGGACTAGCGGGAGCGGCGAGCAGTACTTC.

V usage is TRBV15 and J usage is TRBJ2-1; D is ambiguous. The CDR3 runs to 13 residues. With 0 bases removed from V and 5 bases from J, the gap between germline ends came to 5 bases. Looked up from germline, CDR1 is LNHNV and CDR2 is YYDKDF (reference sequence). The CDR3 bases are TGTGCCACCAGCAGAGACATAAACAATGAGCAGTTCTTC. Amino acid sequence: CATSRDINNEQFF. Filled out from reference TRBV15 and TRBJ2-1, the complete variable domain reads DAMVIQNPRYQVTQFGKPVTLSCSQTLNHNVMYWYQQKSSQAPKLLFHYYDKDFNNEADTPDNFQSRRPNTSFCFLDIRSPGLGDTAMYLCATSRDINNEQFFGPGTRLTVL.

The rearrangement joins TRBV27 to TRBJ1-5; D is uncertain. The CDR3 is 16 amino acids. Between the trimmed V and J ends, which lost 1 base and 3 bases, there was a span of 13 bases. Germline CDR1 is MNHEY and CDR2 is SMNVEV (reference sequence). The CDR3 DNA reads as TGTGCCAGCAGTTTATGGGCCACGAGACCCAATCAGCCCCAGCATTTT. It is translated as CASSLWATRPNQPQHF.

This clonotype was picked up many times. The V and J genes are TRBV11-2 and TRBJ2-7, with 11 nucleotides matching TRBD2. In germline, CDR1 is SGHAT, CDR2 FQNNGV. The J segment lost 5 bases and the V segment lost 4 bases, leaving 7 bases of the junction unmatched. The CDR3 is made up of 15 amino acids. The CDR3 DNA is TGTGCCAGCAGCTCACTAGCGGGAGAAGCTCACGAGCAGTACTTC. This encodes CASSSLAGEAHEQYF.

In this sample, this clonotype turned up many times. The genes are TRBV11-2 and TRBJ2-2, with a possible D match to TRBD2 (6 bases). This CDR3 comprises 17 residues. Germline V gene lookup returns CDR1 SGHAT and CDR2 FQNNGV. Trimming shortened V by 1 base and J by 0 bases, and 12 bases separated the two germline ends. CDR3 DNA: TGTGCCAGCAGCTTAGGGGACTTACTGCCGAACACCGGGGAGCTGTTTTTT. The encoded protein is CASSLGDLLPNTGELFF.

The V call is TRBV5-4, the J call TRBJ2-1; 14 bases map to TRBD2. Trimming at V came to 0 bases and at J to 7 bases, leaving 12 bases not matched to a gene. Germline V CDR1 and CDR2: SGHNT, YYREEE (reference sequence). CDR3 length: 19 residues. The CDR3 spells CASSLAGTSGRGALNEQFF. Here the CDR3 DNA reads TGTGCCAGCAGCTTGGCCGGGACTAGCGGGAGAGGGGCTTTGAATGAGCAGTTCTTC.

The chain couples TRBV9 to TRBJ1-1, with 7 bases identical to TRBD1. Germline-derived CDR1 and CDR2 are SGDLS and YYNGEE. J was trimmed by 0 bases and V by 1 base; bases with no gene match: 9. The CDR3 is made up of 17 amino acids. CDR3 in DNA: TGTGCCAGCAGCGTACACTCCGGGACAGTGATGAACACTGAAGCTTTCTTT. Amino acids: CASSVHSGTVMNTEAFF.

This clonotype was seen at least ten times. The CDR3 region is CASRDKTSGRTDTQYF. The CDR3 DNA follows: TGTGCCAGCAGGGATAAGACTAGCGGCCGCACAGATACGCAGTATTTT. The chain recombines TRBV28 with TRBJ2-3; 9 nucleotides agree with TRBD2. The germline V gene has CDR1 MDHEN and CDR2 SYDVKM. Trimming took 6 bases from V and 1 from J; bases not matched to a gene: 8. The CDR3 sequence is 16 residues long.

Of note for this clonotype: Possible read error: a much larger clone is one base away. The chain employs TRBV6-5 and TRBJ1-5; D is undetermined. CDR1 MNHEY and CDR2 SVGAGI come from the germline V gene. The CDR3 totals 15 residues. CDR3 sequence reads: CVSSYSSISNQPQHF. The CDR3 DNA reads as TGTGTCAGCAGTTACTCGAGTATTAGCAATCAGCCCCAGCATTTT.

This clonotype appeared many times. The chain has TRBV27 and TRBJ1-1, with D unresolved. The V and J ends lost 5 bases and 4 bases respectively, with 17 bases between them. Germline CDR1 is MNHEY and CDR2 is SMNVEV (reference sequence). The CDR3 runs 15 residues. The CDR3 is CASSPPSTRTTEAFF. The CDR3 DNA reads TGTGCCAGCAGTCCCCCGAGTACAAGGACCACTGAAGCTTTCTTT.

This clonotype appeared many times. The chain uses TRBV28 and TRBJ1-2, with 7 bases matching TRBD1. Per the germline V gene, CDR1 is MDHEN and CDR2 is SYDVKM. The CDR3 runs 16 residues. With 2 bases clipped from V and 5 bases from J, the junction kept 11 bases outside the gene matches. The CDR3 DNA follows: TGTGCCAGCAGTTTAACACCGACAGGGACATGGTATGGCTACACCTTC. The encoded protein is CASSLTPTGTWYGYTF.

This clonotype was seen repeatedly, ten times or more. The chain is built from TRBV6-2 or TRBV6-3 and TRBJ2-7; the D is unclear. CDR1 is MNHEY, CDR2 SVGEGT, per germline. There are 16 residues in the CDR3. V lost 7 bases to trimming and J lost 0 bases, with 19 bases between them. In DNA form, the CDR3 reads TGTGCCAGCACACTTTCCGGGCCCCGGGCCTCCTACGAGCAGTACTTC. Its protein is CASTLSGPRASYEQYF.

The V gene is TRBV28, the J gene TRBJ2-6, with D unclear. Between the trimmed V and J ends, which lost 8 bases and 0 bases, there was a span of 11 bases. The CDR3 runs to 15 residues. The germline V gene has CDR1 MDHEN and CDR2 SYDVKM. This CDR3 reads CASLHSSSGANVLTF. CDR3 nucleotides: TGTGCCAGCCTTCACAGTAGCTCTGGGGCCAACGTCCTGACTTTC.

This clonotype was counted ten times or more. DNA for the CDR3: TGCAGCGCACCCGCGACAGGGGCCCGCACAGATACGCAGTATTTT. Translated, it gives CSAPATGARTDTQYF. V and J are TRBV29-1 and TRBJ2-3; TRBD1 matches 8 bases. Germline-derived CDR1 and CDR2 are SQVTM and ANQGSEA. The CDR3 length is 15 residues. Trimming took 7 bases from V and 1 from J; bases not matched to a gene: 10.

CDR3 in DNA: TGCGCCAGCAGCCGCAACCGGGAGGGCCCTCTTAGTGAGCAGTTCTTC. Amino acids: CASSRNREGPLSEQFF. The J gene is TRBJ2-1, the V gene TRBV5-1; the match to TRBD2 covers 8 bases. The CDR3 is 16 amino acids. Germline lookup yields CDR1 SGHRS and CDR2 YFSETQ. V was clipped by 4 bases and J by 9 bases; unmatched bases: 15.

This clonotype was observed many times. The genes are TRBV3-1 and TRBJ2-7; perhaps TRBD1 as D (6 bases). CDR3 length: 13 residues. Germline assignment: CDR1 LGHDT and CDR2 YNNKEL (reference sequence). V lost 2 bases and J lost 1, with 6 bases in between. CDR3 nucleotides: TGTGCCAGCAGCCAAAGGGGGTCCTACGAGCAGTACTTC. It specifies CASSQRGSYEQYF.

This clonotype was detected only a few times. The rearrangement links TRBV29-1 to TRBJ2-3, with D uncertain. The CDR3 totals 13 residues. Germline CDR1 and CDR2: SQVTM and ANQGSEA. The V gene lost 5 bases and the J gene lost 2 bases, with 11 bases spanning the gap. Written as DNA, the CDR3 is TGCAGCGTTTCAGACATGAACACAGATACGCAGTATTTT. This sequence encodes CSVSDMNTDTQYF.

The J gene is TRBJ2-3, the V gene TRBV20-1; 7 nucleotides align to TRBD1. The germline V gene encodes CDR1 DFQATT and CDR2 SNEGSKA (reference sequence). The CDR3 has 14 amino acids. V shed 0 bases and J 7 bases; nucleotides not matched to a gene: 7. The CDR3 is CSARETGKRNTQYF. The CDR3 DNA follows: TGCAGTGCTAGAGAGACAGGGAAAAGAAATACGCAGTATTTT.

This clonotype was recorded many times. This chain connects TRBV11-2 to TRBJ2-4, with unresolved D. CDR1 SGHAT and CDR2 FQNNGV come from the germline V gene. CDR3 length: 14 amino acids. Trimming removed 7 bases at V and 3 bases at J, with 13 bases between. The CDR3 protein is CASTVDLYKNIQYF. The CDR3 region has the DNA TGTGCCAGCACCGTAGACCTTTACAAAAACATTCAGTACTTC. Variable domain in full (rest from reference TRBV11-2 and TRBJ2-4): EAGVAQSPRYKIIEKRQSVAFWCNPISGHATLYWYQQILGQGPKLLIQFQNNGVVDDSQLPKDRFSAERLKGVDSTLKIQPAKLEDSAVYLCASTVDLYKNIQYFGAGTRLSVL.

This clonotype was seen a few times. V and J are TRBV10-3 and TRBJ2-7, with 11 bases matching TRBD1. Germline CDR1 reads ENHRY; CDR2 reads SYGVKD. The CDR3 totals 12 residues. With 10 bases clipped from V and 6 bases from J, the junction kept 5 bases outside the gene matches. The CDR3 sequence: CATGQGAAEQYF. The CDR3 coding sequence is TGTGCCACCGGACAGGGGGCCGCCGAGCAGTACTTC.

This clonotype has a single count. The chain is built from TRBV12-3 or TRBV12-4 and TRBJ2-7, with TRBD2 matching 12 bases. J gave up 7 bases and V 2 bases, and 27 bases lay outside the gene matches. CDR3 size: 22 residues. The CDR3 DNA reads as TGTGCCAGCAGTTTAACCGTACGGGCTAGCGGGAGGGCCATTTTGTTCTACAATGAGCAGTACTTC. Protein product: CASSLTVRASGRAILFYNEQYF.

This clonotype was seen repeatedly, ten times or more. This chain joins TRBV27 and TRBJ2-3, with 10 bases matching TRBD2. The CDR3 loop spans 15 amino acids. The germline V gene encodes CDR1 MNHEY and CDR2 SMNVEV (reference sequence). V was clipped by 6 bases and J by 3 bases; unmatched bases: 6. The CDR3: CASRDLAGVTDTQYF. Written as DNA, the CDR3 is TGTGCCAGCAGGGACCTAGCGGGAGTTACAGATACGCAGTATTTT.

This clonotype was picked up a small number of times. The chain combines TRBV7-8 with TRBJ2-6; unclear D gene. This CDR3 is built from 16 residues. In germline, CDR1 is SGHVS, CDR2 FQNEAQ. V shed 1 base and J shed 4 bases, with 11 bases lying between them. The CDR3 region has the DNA TGTGCCAGCAGCTTAGTCCCGAATCCCGGGGCCAACGTCCTGACTTTC. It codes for CASSLVPNPGANVLTF.